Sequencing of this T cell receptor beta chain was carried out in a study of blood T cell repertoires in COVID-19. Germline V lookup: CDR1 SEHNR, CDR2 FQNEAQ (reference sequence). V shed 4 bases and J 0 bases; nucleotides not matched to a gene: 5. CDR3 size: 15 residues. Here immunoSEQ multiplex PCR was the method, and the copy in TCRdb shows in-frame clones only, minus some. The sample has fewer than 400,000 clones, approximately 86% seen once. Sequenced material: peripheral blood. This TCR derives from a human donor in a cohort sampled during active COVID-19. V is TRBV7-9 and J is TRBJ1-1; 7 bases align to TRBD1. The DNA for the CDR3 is TGTGCCAGCAGCTCGGGACAGAGAGTGAACACTGAAGCTTTCTTT. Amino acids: CASSSGQRVNTEAFF.